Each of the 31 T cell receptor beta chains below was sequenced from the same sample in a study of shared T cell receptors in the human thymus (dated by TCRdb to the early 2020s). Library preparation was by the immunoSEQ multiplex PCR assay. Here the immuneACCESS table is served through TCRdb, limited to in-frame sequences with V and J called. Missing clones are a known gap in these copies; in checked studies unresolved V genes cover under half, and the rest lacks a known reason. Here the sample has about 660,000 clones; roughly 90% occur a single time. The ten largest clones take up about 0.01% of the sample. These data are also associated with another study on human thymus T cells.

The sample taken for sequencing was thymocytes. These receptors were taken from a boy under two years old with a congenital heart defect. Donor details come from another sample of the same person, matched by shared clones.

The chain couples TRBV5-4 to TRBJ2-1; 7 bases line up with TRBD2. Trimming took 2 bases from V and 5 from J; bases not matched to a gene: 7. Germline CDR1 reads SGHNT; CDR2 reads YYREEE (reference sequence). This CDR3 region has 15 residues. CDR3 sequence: CASSFKREVHNEQFF. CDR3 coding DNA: TGTGCCAGCAGCTTCAAGCGGGAAGTTCACAATGAGCAGTTCTTC.

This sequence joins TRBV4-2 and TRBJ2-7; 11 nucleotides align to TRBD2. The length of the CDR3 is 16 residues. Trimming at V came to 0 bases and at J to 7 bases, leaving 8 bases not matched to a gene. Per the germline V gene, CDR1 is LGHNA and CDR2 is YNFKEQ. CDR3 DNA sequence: TGTGCCAGCAGCCAAGATAAGCTAGCGGGAGGATGGGAGCAGTACTTC. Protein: CASSQDKLAGGWEQYF.

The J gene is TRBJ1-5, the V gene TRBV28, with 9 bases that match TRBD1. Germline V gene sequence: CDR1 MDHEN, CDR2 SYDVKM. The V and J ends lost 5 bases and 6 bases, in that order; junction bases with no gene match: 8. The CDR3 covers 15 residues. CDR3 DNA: TGTGCCAGCAGTCCGGACAGGGGTATGAGTCAGCCCCAGCATTTT. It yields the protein CASSPDRGMSQPQHF.

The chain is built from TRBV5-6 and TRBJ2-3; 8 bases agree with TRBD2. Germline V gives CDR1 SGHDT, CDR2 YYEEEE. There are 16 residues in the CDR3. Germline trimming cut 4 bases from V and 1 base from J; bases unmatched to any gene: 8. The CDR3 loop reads CASSRRLAGRTDTQYF. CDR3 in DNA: TGTGCCAGCAGCCGCCGGCTAGCGGGCCGCACAGATACGCAGTATTTT. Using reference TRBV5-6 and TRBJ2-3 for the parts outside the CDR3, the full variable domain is DAGVTQSPTHLIKTRGQQVTLRCSPKSGHDTVSWYQQALGQGPQFIFQYYEEEERQRGNFPDRFSGHQFPNYSSELNVNALLLGDSALYLCASSRRLAGRTDTQYFGPGTRLTVL.

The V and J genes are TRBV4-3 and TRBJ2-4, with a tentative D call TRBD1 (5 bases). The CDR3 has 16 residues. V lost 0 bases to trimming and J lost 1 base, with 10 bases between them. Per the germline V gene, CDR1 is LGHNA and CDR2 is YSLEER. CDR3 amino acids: CASSQDSRVAKNIQYF. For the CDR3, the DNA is TGCGCCAGCAGCCAAGATTCCAGGGTTGCCAAAAACATTCAGTACTTC.

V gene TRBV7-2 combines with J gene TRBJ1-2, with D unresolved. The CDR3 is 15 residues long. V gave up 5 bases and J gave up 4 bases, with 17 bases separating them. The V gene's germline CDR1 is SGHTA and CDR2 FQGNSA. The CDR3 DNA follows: TGTGCCAGCAGCCCTAGGATCGCACACCTCTATGGCTACACCTTC. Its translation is CASSPRIAHLYGYTF.

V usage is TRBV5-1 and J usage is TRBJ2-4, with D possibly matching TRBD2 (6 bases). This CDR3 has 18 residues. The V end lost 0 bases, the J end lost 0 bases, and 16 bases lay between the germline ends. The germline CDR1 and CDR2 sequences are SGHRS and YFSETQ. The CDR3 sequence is CASSLAGGRLLAKNIQYF. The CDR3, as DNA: TGCGCCAGCAGCTTGGCCGGGGGAAGACTCCTAGCCAAAAACATTCAGTACTTC.

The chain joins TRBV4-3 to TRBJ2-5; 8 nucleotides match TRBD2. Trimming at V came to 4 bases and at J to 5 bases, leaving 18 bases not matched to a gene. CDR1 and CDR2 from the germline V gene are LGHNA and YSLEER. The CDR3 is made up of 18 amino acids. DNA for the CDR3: TGCGCCAGCAGCCGGGGGGGGGCTAGCGGGCAAGGGAGGGAGACCCAGTACTTC. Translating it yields CASSRGGASGQGRETQYF.

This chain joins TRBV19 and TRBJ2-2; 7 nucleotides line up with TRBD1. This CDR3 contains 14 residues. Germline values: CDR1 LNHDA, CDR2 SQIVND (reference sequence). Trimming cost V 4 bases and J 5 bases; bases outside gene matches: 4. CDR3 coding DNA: TGTGCCAGTAGTAGGACAGGCGATACCGGGGAGCTGTTTTTT. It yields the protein CASSRTGDTGELFF.

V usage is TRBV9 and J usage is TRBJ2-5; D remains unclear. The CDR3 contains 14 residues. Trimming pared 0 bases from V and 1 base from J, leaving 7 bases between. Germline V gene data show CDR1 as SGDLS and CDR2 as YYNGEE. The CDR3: CASSVALSQETQYF. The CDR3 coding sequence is TGTGCCAGCAGCGTAGCCCTTTCCCAAGAGACCCAGTACTTC.

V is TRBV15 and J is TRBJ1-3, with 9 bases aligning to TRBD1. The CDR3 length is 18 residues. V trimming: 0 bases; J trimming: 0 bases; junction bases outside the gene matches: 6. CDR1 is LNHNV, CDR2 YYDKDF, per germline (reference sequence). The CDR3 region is CATSRDSDRGSSGNTIYF. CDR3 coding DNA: TGTGCCACCAGCAGAGATTCGGACAGGGGCAGCTCTGGAAACACCATATATTTT. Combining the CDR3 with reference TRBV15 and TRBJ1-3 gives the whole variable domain DAMVIQNPRYQVTQFGKPVTLSCSQTLNHNVMYWYQQKSSQAPKLLFHYYDKDFNNEADTPDNFQSRRPNTSFCFLDIRSPGLGDTAMYLCATSRDSDRGSSGNTIYFGEGSWLTVV.

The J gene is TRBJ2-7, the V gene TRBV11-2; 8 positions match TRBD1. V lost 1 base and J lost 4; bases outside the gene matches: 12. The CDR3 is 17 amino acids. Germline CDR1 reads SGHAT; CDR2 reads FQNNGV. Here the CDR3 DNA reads TGTGCCAGCAGCTTAGGTCTTCAGACAGGGGCAGGATACGAGCAGTACTTC. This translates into CASSLGLQTGAGYEQYF.

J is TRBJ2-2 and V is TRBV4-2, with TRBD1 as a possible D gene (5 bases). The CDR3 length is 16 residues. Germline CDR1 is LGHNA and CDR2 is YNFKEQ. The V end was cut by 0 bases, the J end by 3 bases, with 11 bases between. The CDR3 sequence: CASSQDRVSDTGELFF. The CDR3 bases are TGTGCCAGCAGCCAAGACAGGGTTTCCGACACCGGGGAGCTGTTTTTT.

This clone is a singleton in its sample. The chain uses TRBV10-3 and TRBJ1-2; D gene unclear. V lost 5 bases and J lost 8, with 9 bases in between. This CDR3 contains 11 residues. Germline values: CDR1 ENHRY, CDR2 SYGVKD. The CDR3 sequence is CAISTGSGYTF. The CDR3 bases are TGTGCCATCAGTACGGGGAGCGGCTACACCTTC.

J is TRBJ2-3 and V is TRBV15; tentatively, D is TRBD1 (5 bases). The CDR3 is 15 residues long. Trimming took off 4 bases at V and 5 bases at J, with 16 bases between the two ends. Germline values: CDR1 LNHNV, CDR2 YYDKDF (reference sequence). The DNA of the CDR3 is TGTGCCACCAGCATGGGGCCGAAGGAGAAAGATACGCAGTATTTT. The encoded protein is CATSMGPKEKDTQYF.

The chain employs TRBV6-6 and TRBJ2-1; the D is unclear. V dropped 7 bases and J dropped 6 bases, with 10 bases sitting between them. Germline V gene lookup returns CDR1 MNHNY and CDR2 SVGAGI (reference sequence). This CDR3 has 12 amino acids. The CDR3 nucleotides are TGTGCCAGCATTAGACACGCCAATGAGCAGTTCTTC. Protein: CASIRHANEQFF.

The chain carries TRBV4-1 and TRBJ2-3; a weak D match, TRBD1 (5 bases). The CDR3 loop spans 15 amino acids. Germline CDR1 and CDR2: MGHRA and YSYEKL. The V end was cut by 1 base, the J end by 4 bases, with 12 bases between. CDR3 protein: CASSQVAGPPDTQYF. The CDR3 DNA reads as TGCGCCAGCAGCCAAGTGGCAGGGCCCCCAGATACGCAGTATTTT.

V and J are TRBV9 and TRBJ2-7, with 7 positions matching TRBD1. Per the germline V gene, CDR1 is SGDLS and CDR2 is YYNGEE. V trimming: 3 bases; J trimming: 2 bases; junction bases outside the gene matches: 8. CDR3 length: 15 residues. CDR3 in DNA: TGTGCCAGCAGCGCCAGCCCCGGACAGGCCTACGAGCAGTACTTC. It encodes CASSASPGQAYEQYF. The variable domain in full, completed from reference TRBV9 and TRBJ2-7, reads DSGVTQTPKHLITATGQRVTLRCSPRSGDLSVYWYQQSLDQGLQFLIQYYNGEERAKGNILERFSAQQFPDLHSELNLSSLELGDSALYFCASSASPGQAYEQYFGPGTRLTVT.

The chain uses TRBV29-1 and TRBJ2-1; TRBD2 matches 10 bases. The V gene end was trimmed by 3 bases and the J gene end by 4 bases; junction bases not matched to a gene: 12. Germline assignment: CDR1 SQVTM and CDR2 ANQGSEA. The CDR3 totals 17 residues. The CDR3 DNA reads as TGCAGCGTTGACGGGGGGTCTAGCGGGAGAGTGTACAATGAGCAGTTCTTC. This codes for CSVDGGSSGRVYNEQFF.

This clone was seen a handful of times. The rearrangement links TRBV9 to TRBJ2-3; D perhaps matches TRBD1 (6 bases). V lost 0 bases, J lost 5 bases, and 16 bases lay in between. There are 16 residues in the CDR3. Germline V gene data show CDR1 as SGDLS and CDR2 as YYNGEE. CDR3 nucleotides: TGTGCCAGCAGCGTAGTTTCAGGGGTTGCGGGAGATACGCAGTATTTT. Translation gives CASSVVSGVAGDTQYF.

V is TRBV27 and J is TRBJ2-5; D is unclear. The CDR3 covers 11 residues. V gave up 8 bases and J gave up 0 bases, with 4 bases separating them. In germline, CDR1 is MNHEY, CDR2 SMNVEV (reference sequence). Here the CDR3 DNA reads TGTGCCAGCCCTAACCAAGAGACCCAGTACTTC. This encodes CASPNQETQYF.

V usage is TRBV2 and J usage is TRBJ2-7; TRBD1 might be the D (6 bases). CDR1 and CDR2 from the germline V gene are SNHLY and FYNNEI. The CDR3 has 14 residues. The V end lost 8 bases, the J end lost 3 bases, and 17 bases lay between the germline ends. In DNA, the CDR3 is TGTGCCAGCTACTCTGGGGGCCGAGTCTACGAGCAGTACTTC. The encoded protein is CASYSGGRVYEQYF.

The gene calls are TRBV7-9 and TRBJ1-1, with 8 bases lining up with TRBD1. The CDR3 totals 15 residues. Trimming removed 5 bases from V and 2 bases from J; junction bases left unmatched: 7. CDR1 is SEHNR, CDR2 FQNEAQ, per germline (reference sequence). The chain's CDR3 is CASSLGGQANTEAFF. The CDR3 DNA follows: TGTGCCAGCAGCCTCGGGGGACAGGCAAACACTGAAGCTTTCTTT.

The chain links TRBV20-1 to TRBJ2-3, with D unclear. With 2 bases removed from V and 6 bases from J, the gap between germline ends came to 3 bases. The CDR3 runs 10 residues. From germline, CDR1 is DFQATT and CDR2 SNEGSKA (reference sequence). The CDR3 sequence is CSARSDTQYF. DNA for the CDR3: TGCAGTGCTAGAAGCGATACGCAGTATTTT.

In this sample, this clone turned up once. The CDR3 protein is CASSEQDTGELFF. The CDR3, as DNA: TGCGCCAGCAGCGAGCAGGACACCGGGGAGCTGTTTTTT. The chain is built from TRBV10-2 and TRBJ2-2; D is unclear. Germline V CDR1 and CDR2: WSHSY, SAAADI. Between the trimmed V and J ends, which lost 6 bases and 3 bases, there was a span of 8 bases. The CDR3 has 13 amino acids.

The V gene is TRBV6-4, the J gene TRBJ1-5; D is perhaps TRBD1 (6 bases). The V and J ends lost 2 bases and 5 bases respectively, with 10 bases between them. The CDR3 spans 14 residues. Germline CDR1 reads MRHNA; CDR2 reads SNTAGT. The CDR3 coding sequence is TGTGCCAGCAGTGACACAGGGAGGGATCAGCCCCAGCATTTT. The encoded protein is CASSDTGRDQPQHF.

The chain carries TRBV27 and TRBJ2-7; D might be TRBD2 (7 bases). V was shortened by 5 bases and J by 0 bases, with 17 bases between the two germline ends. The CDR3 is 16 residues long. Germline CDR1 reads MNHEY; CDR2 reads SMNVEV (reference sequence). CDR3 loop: CASSPMGGGFSYEQYF. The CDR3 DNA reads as TGTGCCAGCAGTCCGATGGGGGGGGGCTTCTCCTACGAGCAGTACTTC.

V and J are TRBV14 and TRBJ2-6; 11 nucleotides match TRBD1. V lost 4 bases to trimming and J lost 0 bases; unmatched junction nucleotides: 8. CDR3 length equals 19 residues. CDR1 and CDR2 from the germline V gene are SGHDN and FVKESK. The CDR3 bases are TGTGCCAGCAGCCCGCCACCCGGGACAGGGGGCTCTGGGGCCAACGTCCTGACTTTC. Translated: CASSPPPGTGGSGANVLTF.

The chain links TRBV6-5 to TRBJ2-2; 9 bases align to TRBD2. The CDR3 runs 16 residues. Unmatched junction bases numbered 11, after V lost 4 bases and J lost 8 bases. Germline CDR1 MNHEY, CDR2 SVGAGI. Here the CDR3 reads CASSWGGGRDEGELFF. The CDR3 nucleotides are TGTGCCAGCAGTTGGGGCGGCGGGAGGGATGAGGGGGAGCTGTTTTTT.

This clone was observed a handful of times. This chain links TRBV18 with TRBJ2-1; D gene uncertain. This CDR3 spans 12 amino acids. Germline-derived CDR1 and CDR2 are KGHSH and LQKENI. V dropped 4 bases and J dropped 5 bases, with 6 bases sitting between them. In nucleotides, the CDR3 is TGTGCCAGCTCACGGCAGAACAATGAGCAGTTCTTC. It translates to CASSRQNNEQFF.

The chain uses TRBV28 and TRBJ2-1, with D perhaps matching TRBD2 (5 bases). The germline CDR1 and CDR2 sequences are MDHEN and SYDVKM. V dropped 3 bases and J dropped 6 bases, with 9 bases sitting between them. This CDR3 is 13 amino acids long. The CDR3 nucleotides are TGTGCCAGCAGTTTTACTAGAAGCAATGAGCAGTTCTTC. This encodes CASSFTRSNEQFF.